Listed below are T cell receptor beta chains from one sample, sequenced in a study of T cell repertoires in cytomegalovirus infection. One entry per CDR3 protein results from TCRdb running MiXCR on the reads. The repertoire holds about 490,000 distinct CDR3 sequences, with about 25% as singletons. The material sequenced was PBMCs. The receptors were gathered from a human donor in good health (CMV status not recorded). Some clones in this sample may be carry-over from other donors' samples. CDR3s leave out the opening cysteine and the closing phenylalanine or tryptophan.

J: TRBJ1-1; V: TRBV7-2; CDR3: ASSFGPFEAF
J: TRBJ2-2; V: TRBV19; CDR3: ASIGPGQGVTGELF
J: TRBJ1-1; V: TRBV29-1; CDR3: SVGRMNTEAF
J: TRBJ2-1; V: TRBV5-6; CDR3: ASSSPGLAVSYNEQF
J: TRBJ2-1; V: TRBV7-2; CDR3: ASSSGPLTSGTSSYNEQF
J: TRBJ2-1; V: TRBV19; CDR3: ASSLLEGNEQF
J: TRBJ2-1; V: TRBV10-3; CDR3: AISEKISSGEQF
J: TRBJ2-4; V: TRBV6-2/TRBV6-3; CDR3: ASGQGNIQY
J: TRBJ2-1; V: TRBV27; CDR3: ASTRRSSSYNEQF
J: TRBJ2-2; V: TRBV19; CDR3: ASIDRGTGATGELF
J: TRBJ2-2; V: TRBV11-3; CDR3: AGSKIEPGELF
J: TRBJ2-2; V: TRBV6-2/TRBV6-3; CDR3: ASRTGPVPGELF
J: TRBJ2-1; V: TRBV24-1; CDR3: ATSVLRGGEQF
J: TRBJ2-1; V: TRBV28; CDR3: ASSSGGRTMNEQF
J: TRBJ2-1; V: TRBV25-1; CDR3: ASSEPHTSEQF
J: TRBJ2-7; V: TRBV7-2; CDR3: ASSPVLAGSYEQY
J: TRBJ2-1; V: TRBV7-2; CDR3: ASSLGLAGEQF
J: TRBJ2-5; V: TRBV20-1; CDR3: SARDGSRGGIQETQY
J: TRBJ2-7; V: TRBV27; CDR3: ASSTPRGIIYEQY
J: TRBJ2-1; V: TRBV19; CDR3: ASSPWTSGTYNEQF
J: TRBJ2-3; V: TRBV7-8; CDR3: ASSSGPGTDTQY
J: TRBJ2-1; V: TRBV19; CDR3: ASSPRIGTGYNEQF
J: TRBJ2-1; V: TRBV20-1; CDR3: SARSGQEDLGF
J: TRBJ2-1; V: TRBV20-1; CDR3: SARLAGPDEQF
J: TRBJ1-5; V: TRBV23-1; CDR3: ASSRSLDPPPSGNQPQH
J: TRBJ2-1; V: TRBV5-4; CDR3: ASSLDGLNNEQF
J: TRBJ1-1; V: TRBV2; CDR3: ASRGTGGIMNTEAF
J: TRBJ1-1; V: TRBV5-1; CDR3: ASSSQGYGNTEAF
J: TRBJ2-1; V: TRBV25-1; CDR3: ASGQYNEQF
J: TRBJ2-3; V: TRBV7-2; CDR3: ASSLVVAGGADTQY
J: TRBJ2-4; V: TRBV20-1; CDR3: SARDRTLAKNIQY
J: TRBJ2-5; V: TRBV28; CDR3: ASTGNRGHQETQY
J: TRBJ2-3; V: TRBV6-2/TRBV6-3; CDR3: ASSQTRDTQY
J: TRBJ2-7; V: TRBV30; CDR3: AWSVDGSSYEQY
J: TRBJ2-7; V: TRBV4-1; CDR3: ASSQDSGTLDEQY
J: TRBJ1-1; V: TRBV20-1; CDR3: SHIGGGNTEAF
J: TRBJ2-1; V: TRBV7-9; CDR3: ASSLGLAGVVNEQF
J: TRBJ2-2; V: TRBV25-1; CDR3: ASSEFSGRNTGELF
J: TRBJ2-3; V: TRBV7-8; CDR3: ASSSPGTGAPDTQY
J: TRBJ2-6; V: TRBV7-3; CDR3: ANETDSSGANVLT
J: TRBJ2-1; V: TRBV10-3; CDR3: AIRSGTSGRQDEQF
J: TRBJ1-5; V: TRBV19; CDR3: ASSRVHNQPQH
J: TRBJ1-5; V: TRBV28; CDR3: ASSPLGQGASQPQH
J: TRBJ2-7; V: TRBV29-1; CDR3: SALRDRRPLPYEQY
J: TRBJ2-2; V: TRBV7-9; CDR3: ASDSGVLAGELF
J: TRBJ2-1; V: TRBV19; CDR3: ASSLSGKGAYNEQF
J: TRBJ1-3; V: TRBV7-3; CDR3: ASSFEGGLRSGNTIY
J: TRBJ1-3; V: TRBV19; CDR3: ASTTSNSGNTIY
J: TRBJ1-5; V: TRBV19; CDR3: ASSIFGAISNQPQH
J: TRBJ2-3; V: TRBV24-1; CDR3: ATSDRGILDTQY
J: TRBJ2-1; V: TRBV12-3/TRBV12-4; CDR3: ASSLLASGGNEQF
J: TRBJ2-6; V: TRBV7-3; CDR3: ASSFRDIGEGANVLT
J: TRBJ2-3; V: TRBV7-2; CDR3: ASSKKFTDTQY
J: TRBJ2-5; V: TRBV28; CDR3: ASRGGGTKY
J: TRBJ1-2; V: TRBV29-1; CDR3: SVEMGDTYGYT